These 25 T cell receptor beta chains share one sample of origin, sequenced in a study of shared clonotypes between healthy human individuals. The table came from immunoSEQ multiplex PCR; TCRdb's copy has only in-frame clones and leaves some out. This sample has about half a million clones, with over 75% found just once. Material for sequencing was PBMCs. The receptors were sampled from a woman aged 40 to 55 in good health. Some clones in this sample may be carry-over from other donors' samples.

The gene calls are TRBV6-1 and TRBJ1-4; no reliable D call. V lost 6 bases to trimming and J lost 6 bases, with 11 bases between them. The length of the CDR3 is 13 residues. The V gene's germline CDR1 is MNHNS and CDR2 SASEGT. The CDR3: CASRGPGDEKLFF. The CDR3 DNA reads TGTGCCAGCAGAGGGCCTGGGGATGAAAAACTGTTTTTT.

The chain carries TRBV29-1 and TRBJ2-1; D gene ambiguous. The CDR3 length is 13 residues. V lost 4 bases to trimming and J lost 1 base, with 8 bases between them. CDR1 SQVTM and CDR2 ANQGSEA come from the germline V gene. As DNA, the CDR3 is TGCAGCGTTGGCCTGGTATCCTACAATGAGCAGTTCTTC. It translates to CSVGLVSYNEQFF.

This chain uses TRBV28 with TRBJ2-5; D could derive from TRBD1 or TRBD2 (6 bases each). There are 14 residues in the CDR3. In germline, CDR1 is MDHEN, CDR2 SYDVKM. V lost 6 bases and J 5 bases, leaving 16 bases between the germline ends. The CDR3 reads CASRGGTLGETQYF. The DNA for the CDR3 is TGTGCCAGCAGGGGGGGCACGTTAGGGGAGACCCAGTACTTC.

Turning to this clone: A read error may explain this, as a much larger clone is one base away. Other DNA sequences in the sample encode the same CDR3. The chain links TRBV5-4 to TRBJ2-1, with TRBD2 matching 11 bases. The V gene's germline CDR1 is SGHNT and CDR2 YYREEE (reference sequence). V lost 5 bases, J lost 5 bases, and 12 bases stayed unmatched. The CDR3 extends over 17 amino acids. The CDR3 loop reads CASRNLAGGPKHNEQFF. CDR3 DNA sequence: TGTGCCAGCAGAAATTTAGCGGGAGGGCCGAAGCACAATGAGCAGTTCTTC.

The chain uses TRBV4-1 and TRBJ1-2; D is ambiguous. Germline V CDR1 and CDR2: MGHRA, YSYEKL. This CDR3 comprises 12 residues. V lost 1 base and J lost 8, with 8 bases in between. The CDR3 region is CASSQGGRGYTF. CDR3 bases: TGCGCCAGCAGCCAAGGGGGTCGAGGCTACACCTTC.

The chain couples TRBV5-8 to TRBJ2-1, with 7 bases matching TRBD2. Looked up from germline, CDR1 is SGHTS and CDR2 is YDEGEE. CDR3 length equals 15 residues. V gave up 4 bases and J gave up 3 bases; unmatched junction bases: 7. In DNA form, the CDR3 reads TGTGCCAGCAGCCCGAGCGGGGCGGTCTACAATGAGCAGTTCTTC. This sequence encodes CASSPSGAVYNEQFF.

The sample holds one count of this clone. V is TRBV18 and J is TRBJ2-1; the D gene could be TRBD1 or TRBD2 (5 bases each). The CDR3 loop spans 15 amino acids. The V end lost 2 bases, the J end lost 4 bases, and 12 bases lay between the germline ends. Germline V gene data show CDR1 as KGHSH and CDR2 as LQKENI. The CDR3, as DNA: TGTGCCAGCTCACCATTGGGTGGGGGTTACAATGAGCAGTTCTTC. It is translated as CASSPLGGGYNEQFF.

The chain is built from TRBV29-1 and TRBJ2-7, with TRBD1 identical over 7 bases. Trimming cost V 4 bases and J 7 bases; bases outside gene matches: 10. The germline gives CDR1 SQVTM, CDR2 ANQGSEA. The CDR3 consists of 13 residues. The CDR3 nucleotides are TGCAGCGTTGCTGGGACAGCCAACAGAGAGCAGTACTTC. Translating it yields CSVAGTANREQYF.

This sequence joins TRBV15 and TRBJ1-4; the D gene is possibly TRBD1 (6 bases). V shed 0 bases and J shed 7 bases, with 12 bases lying between them. The CDR3 contains 15 residues. The germline gives CDR1 LNHNV, CDR2 YYDKDF (reference sequence). The CDR3: CATSRDRGRGEKLFF. For the CDR3, the DNA is TGTGCCACCAGCAGAGACAGGGGTCGCGGTGAAAAACTGTTTTTT.

V and J are TRBV6-6 and TRBJ2-1, with D maybe TRBD1 (5 bases). Germline V gene lookup returns CDR1 MNHNY and CDR2 SVGAGI (reference sequence). Trimming took off 0 bases at V and 10 bases at J, with 10 bases between the two ends. The CDR3 is 13 residues long. CDR3 residues: CASSYSENREQFF. CDR3 DNA: TGTGCCAGCAGTTACTCGGAGAACAGGGAGCAGTTCTTC.

This clone showed up just once. The chain carries TRBV28 and TRBJ2-5; weak D call: TRBD2 (6 bases). The CDR3 runs 15 residues. Germline assignment: CDR1 MDHEN and CDR2 SYDVKM. The germline V and J ends were trimmed by 5 bases and 4 bases, with 17 bases remaining between them. The CDR3 loop is CASSPAGQGGETQYF. Here the CDR3 DNA reads TGTGCCAGCAGTCCCGCTGGTCAGGGAGGAGAGACCCAGTACTTC.

The gene calls are TRBV5-1 and TRBJ2-4; TRBD2 matches at 10 bases. Looked up from germline, CDR1 is SGHRS and CDR2 is YFSETQ. After removal of 4 bases from V and 0 bases from J, the junction contained 1 base not matched to a gene. This CDR3 contains 15 residues. In DNA, the CDR3 is TGCGCCAGCAGCCGACTAGCGGGAGCCAAAAACATTCAGTACTTC. Translating gives CASSRLAGAKNIQYF.

The V gene is TRBV30, the J gene TRBJ1-5, with a tentative D call TRBD1 (5 bases). Trimming left V 0 bases short and J 5 bases short, with 14 bases between. CDR1 and CDR2 from the germline V gene are GTSNPN and SVGIG (reference sequence). This CDR3 has 15 amino acids. The CDR3, as DNA: TGTGCCTGGAGTGTAAGGCTAGGGGACCATCAGCCCCAGCATTTT. It codes for CAWSVRLGDHQPQHF.

This rearrangement joins TRBV28 to TRBJ2-7; no definite D call. This CDR3 comprises 12 residues. The V gene's germline CDR1 is MDHEN and CDR2 SYDVKM. Trimming pared 5 bases from V and 9 bases from J, leaving 14 bases between. Here the CDR3 DNA reads TGTGCCAGCAGTGCCATTACAGTAAGGCAGTACTTC. It encodes CASSAITVRQYF.

This clone is a singleton in its sample. V usage is TRBV28 and J usage is TRBJ2-5; D remains unclear. The germline V gene has CDR1 MDHEN and CDR2 SYDVKM. Trimming removed 4 bases at V and 5 bases at J, with 14 bases between. The CDR3 is made up of 14 amino acids. In nucleotides, the CDR3 is TGTGCCAGCAGTTGGACGGCGGCGTCGGAGACCCAGTACTTC. It specifies CASSWTAASETQYF.

The V call is TRBV11-2, the J call TRBJ1-4, with 10 bases lining up with TRBD1. With V trimmed by 5 bases and J by 8 bases, 8 bases remained unmatched. The CDR3 sequence is 15 residues long. Germline lookup yields CDR1 SGHAT and CDR2 FQNNGV. The DNA of the CDR3 is TGTGCCAGCAGCCATCGCGGGACAGGGGTAGAAAAACTGTTTTTT. Translated: CASSHRGTGVEKLFF.

This chain connects TRBV7-9 to TRBJ1-1; no clear D gene. V was pared by 3 bases and J by 1 base, with 9 bases between. The CDR3 loop spans 14 amino acids. CDR1 and CDR2 (germline): SEHNR, FQNEAQ (reference sequence). CDR3 sequence (DNA): TGTGCCAGCAGCTTCTGGGCAGGGAACACTGAAGCTTTCTTT. Its translation is CASSFWAGNTEAFF.

In nucleotides, the CDR3 is TGTGCCAGCAGGCTAGCTGGACGCTACAATGAGCAGTTCTTC. It translates to CASRLAGRYNEQFF. The chain is built from TRBV5-4 and TRBJ2-1; maybe TRBD2 (5 bases). The CDR3 is 14 residues long. V lost 5 bases, J lost 3 bases, and 12 bases lay in between. Germline V CDR1 and CDR2: SGHNT, YYREEE (reference sequence).

A few counts support this clone. This clone may be a read error of a much larger clone one base away. The chain uses TRBV5-1 and TRBJ2-1; 7 bases match TRBD1. Germline V gene data show CDR1 as SGHRS and CDR2 as YFSETQ. CDR3 size: 15 residues. The CDR3 sequence: CAGSLGQRTYNEQFF. The DNA of the CDR3 is TGCGCCGGCAGCTTGGGACAGAGGACCTACAATGAGCAGTTCTTC.

The genes are TRBV29-1 and TRBJ1-2; D not certain. The CDR3 has 12 amino acids. Trimming shortened V by 2 bases and J by 1 base, and 5 bases separated the two germline ends. The V gene's germline CDR1 is SQVTM and CDR2 ANQGSEA. CDR3 in amino acids: CSVESDNYGYTF. The CDR3, as DNA: TGCAGCGTTGAATCCGATAACTATGGCTACACCTTC.

As for this clone: This likely came from a read error, as a far larger clone is one base away. The rearrangement links TRBV30 to TRBJ2-6; D possibly corresponds to TRBD1 (5 bases). This CDR3 comprises 15 residues. The V end lost 5 bases, the J end lost 0 bases, and 11 bases lay between the germline ends. Per the germline V gene, CDR1 is GTSNPN and CDR2 is SVGIG (reference sequence). This CDR3 is CAWGADLSGANVLTF. CDR3 coding DNA: TGTGCCTGGGGGGCAGACCTCTCTGGGGCCAACGTCCTGACTTTC. The full variable domain, in which reference TRBV30 and TRBJ2-6 provide the parts outside the CDR3, is SQTIHQWPATLVQPVGSPLSLECTVEGTSNPNLYWYRQAAGRGLQLLFYSVGIGQISSEVPQNLSASRPQDRQFILSSKKLLLSDSGFYLCAWGADLSGANVLTFGAGSRLTVL.

As to this clone: This likely came from a read error, as a far larger clone is one base away. The chain recombines TRBV28 with TRBJ2-7; weak D call: TRBD1 (5 bases). CDR1 and CDR2 from the germline V gene are MDHEN and SYDVKM. This CDR3 has 15 amino acids. In DNA, the CDR3 is TGTGCCAACAGTCTCAGCAGGGCTAGCTCCTACGAGCAGTACTTC. It codes for CANSLSRASSYEQYF.

J is TRBJ2-1 and V is TRBV29-1, with 11 bases lining up with TRBD2. Germline-derived CDR1 and CDR2 are SQVTM and ANQGSEA. The CDR3 extends over 14 amino acids. The V segment lost 6 bases and the J segment 7 bases; nucleotides outside the gene matches: 8. The CDR3, as DNA: TGCAGCGTCTCCCTAGCGGGAGGTCAGAATGAGCAGTTCTTC. Its translation is CSVSLAGGQNEQFF.

The V and J genes are TRBV6-6 and TRBJ1-4; TRBD1 aligns across 9 bases. Germline lookup yields CDR1 MNHNY and CDR2 SVGAGI (reference sequence). Trimming at V came to 5 bases and at J to 11 bases, leaving 12 bases not matched to a gene. This CDR3 spans 15 amino acids. CDR3 in amino acids: CASSPGTGLGGKLFF. CDR3 nucleotide sequence: TGTGCCAGCAGTCCCGGGACAGGGCTGGGAGGGAAACTGTTTTTT.

The CDR3 loop reads CASSVDSLLYYGYTF. CDR3 nucleotide sequence: TGTGCCAGCAGTGTCGACAGTCTCCTTTACTATGGCTACACCTTC. This chain uses TRBV6-5 with TRBJ1-2, with D maybe TRBD1 (5 bases). This CDR3 spans 15 amino acids. Trimming removed 5 bases at V and 3 bases at J, with 16 bases between. Looked up from germline, CDR1 is MNHEY and CDR2 is SVGAGI.